This T cell receptor (beta chain) emerged from a study of cytomegalovirus exposure and HLA in healthy donors. The primer mix had 60 Vbeta and 13 Jbeta primers. Only in-frame clones appear in the TCRdb table, and some are missing; sequencing was by immunoSEQ multiplex PCR. The repertoire holds around 150,000 clones, with roughly three quarters as singletons. Material for sequencing was PBMCs. This TCR derives from a man aged 25-40 years in good health and CMV-seronegative.

CDR3 DNA sequence: TGTGCCAGCTCACCAGACAGGACAGGTGGGGCCAACGTCCTGACTTTC. Protein product: CASSPDRTGGANVLTF. The chain is built from TRBV18 and TRBJ2-6, with 7 bases lining up with TRBD1. V shed 2 bases, J shed 3 bases, and the junction held 4 bases outside the gene matches. The CDR3 consists of 16 residues. Germline CDR1 KGHSH, CDR2 LQKENI.